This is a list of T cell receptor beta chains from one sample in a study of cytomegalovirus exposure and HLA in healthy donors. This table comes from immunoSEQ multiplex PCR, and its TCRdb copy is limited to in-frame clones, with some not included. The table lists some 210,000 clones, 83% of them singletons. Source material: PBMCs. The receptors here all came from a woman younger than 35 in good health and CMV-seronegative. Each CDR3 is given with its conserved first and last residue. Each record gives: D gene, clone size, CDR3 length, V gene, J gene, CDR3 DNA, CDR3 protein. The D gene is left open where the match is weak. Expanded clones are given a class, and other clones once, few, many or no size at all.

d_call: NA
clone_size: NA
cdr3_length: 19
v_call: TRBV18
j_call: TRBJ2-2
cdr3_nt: TGTGCCAGCTCACCATCGACGTTAGGGAGGGGGCGCGGCACCGGGGAGCTGTTTTTT
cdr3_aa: CASSPSTLGRGRGTGELFF

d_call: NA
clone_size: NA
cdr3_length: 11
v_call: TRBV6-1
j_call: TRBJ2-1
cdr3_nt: TGTGCCAGCACAGGGGCGCTGGGGCAGTTCTTC
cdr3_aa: CASTGALGQFF

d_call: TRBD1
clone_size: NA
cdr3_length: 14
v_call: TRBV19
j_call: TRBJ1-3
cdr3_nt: TGTGCCAGTAGTGGGACAGTCTCTGGAAACACCATATATTTT
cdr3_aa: CASSGTVSGNTIYF

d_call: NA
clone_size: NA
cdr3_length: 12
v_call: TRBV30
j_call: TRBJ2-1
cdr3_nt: TGTGCCTGGAGTGTACAAGGAAATGAGCAGTTCTTC
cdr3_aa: CAWSVQGNEQFF

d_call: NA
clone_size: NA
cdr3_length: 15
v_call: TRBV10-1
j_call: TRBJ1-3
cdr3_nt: TGCGCCAGCAGTGAGTCGGCAGACTCTGGAAACACCATATATTTT
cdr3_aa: CASSESADSGNTIYF

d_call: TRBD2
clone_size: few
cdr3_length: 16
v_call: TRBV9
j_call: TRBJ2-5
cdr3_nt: TGTGCCAGCAGCGTAGGGCTAGCGGGTTTCCAAGAGACCCAGTACTTC
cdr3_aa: CASSVGLAGFQETQYF

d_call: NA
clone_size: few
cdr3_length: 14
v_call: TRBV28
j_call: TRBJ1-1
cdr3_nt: TGTGCCAGCAGCCCGATCTGGGCCTCCACTGAAGCTTTCTTT
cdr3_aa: CASSPIWASTEAFF

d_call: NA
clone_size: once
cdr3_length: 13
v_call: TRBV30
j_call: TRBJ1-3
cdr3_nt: TGTGCCTCCGGGACCCAAGCTGGAAACACCATATATTTT
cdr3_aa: CASGTQAGNTIYF

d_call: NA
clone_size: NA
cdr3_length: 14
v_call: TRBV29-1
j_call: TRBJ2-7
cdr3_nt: TGCAGCGTGGGGAGGGGGGAACAGGCCTACGAGCAGTACTTC
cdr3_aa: CSVGRGEQAYEQYF

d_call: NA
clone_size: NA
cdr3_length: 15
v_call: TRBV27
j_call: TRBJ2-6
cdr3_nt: TGTGCCAGCAGTTTACAGGGCTCTGGGGCCAACGTCCTGACTTTC
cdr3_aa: CASSLQGSGANVLTF

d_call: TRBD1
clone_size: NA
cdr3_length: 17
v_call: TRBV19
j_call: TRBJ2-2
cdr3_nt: TGTGCCAGTAGTATAGGGTCCGGACAGGGCGACACCGGGGAGCTGTTTTTT
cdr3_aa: CASSIGSGQGDTGELFF

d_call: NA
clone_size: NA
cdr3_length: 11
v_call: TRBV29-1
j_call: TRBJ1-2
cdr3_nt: TGCAGCGCCCAGGGGAACTATGGCTACACCTTC
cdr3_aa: CSAQGNYGYTF

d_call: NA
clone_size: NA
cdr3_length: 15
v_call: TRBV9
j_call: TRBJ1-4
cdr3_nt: TGTGCCAGCAGCGTAACAGGAGCAACTAATGAAAAACTGTTTTTT
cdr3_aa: CASSVTGATNEKLFF

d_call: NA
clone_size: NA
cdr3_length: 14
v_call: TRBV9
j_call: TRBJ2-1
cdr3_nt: TGTGCCAGCAGCGACGGGCCAAGGAGTAATGAGCAGTTCTTC
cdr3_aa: CASSDGPRSNEQFF

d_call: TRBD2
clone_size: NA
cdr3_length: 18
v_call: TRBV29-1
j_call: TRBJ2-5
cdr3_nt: TGCAGCGTTGAAGTTGCGGGAGCCCCACTTCACCGCCAAGAGACCCAGTACTTC
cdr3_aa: CSVEVAGAPLHRQETQYF

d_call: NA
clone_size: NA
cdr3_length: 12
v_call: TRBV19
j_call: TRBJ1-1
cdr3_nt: TGTGCCAGCGATTTCCGGGGGGAGGGAGCTTTCTTT
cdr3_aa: CASDFRGEGAFF

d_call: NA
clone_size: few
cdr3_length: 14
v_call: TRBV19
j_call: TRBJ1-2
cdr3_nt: TGTGCCAGTCCAACTATCAGTCGAGCTTTAGGCTACACCTTC
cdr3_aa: CASPTISRALGYTF

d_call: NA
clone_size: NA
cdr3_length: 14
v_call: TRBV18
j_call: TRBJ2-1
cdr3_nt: TGTGCCAGCTCACCCGGACCGGTATACAATGAGCAGTTCTTC
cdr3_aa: CASSPGPVYNEQFF

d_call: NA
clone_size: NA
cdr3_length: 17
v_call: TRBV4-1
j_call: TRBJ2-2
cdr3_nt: TGCGCCAGCACCCCGGGGAGGCAGCGAACGAACACCGGGGAGCTGTTTTTT
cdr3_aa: CASTPGRQRTNTGELFF

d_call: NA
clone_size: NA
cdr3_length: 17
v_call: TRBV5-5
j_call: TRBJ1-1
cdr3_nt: TGTGCCAGCAGCTTGGCACAGAGTTCGTTATCGTACACTGAAGCTTTCTTT
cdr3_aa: CASSLAQSSLSYTEAFF

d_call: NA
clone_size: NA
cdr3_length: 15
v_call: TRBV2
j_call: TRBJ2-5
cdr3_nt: TGTGCCAGCCGGGAGGAGACAGGGTACCAAGAGACCCAGTACTTC
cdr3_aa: CASREETGYQETQYF

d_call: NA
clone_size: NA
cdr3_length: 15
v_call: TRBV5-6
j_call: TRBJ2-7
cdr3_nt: TGTGCCAGCAGCTCAATGCAGACACCCAACTACGAGCAGTACTTC
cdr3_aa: CASSSMQTPNYEQYF

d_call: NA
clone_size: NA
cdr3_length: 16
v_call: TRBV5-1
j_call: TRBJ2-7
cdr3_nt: TGCGCCAGCAGCTTCATGGGGGCGGGAGTTGGCTACGAGCAGTACTTC
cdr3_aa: CASSFMGAGVGYEQYF

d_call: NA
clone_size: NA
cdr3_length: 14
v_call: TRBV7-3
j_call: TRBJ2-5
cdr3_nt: TGTGCCAGCAGCTTCTCGGGACAAGGGAAGACCCAGTACTTC
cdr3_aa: CASSFSGQGKTQYF

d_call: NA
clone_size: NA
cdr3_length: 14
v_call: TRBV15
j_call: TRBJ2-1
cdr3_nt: TGTGCCACCAGCAGGCCTAACTTCGACAATGAGCAGTTCTTC
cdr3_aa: CATSRPNFDNEQFF

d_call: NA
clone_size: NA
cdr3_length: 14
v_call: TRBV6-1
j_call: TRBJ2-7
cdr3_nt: TGTGCCAGCAGTGTTCAGGGGGGATCCTACGAGCAGTACTTC
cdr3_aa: CASSVQGGSYEQYF

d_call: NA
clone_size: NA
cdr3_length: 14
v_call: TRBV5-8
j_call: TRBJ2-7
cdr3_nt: TGTGCCAGCAGCTCGCCTTCCAGGGCCTACGAGCAGTACTTC
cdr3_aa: CASSSPSRAYEQYF

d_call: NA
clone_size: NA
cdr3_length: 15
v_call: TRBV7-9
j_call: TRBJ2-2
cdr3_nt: TGTGCCAGCAGCCCACAGGTTTCGAACACCGGGGAGCTGTTTTTT
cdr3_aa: CASSPQVSNTGELFF

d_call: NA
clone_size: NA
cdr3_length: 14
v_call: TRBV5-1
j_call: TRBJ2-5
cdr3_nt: TGCGCCAGCAGCTTGCAGGGAACAGTAGAGACCCAGTACTTC
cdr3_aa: CASSLQGTVETQYF

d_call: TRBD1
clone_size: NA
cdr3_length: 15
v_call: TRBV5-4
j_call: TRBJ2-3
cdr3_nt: TGTGCCAGCAGCAAAGGACAGGGAATCACAGATACGCAGTATTTT
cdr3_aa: CASSKGQGITDTQYF

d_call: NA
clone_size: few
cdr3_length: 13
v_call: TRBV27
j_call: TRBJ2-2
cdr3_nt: TGTGCCAGCAGCCCTACAAATACCGGGGAGCTGTTTTTT
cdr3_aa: CASSPTNTGELFF

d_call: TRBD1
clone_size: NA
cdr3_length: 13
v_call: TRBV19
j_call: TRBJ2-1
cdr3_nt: TGTGCCACCGGGACAGGGGGCGTAAATGAGCAGTTCTTC
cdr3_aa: CATGTGGVNEQFF

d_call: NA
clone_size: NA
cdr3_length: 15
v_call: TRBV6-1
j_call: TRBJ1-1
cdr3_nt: TGTGCCAGCACGATGACTTGGGAGATGAACACTGAAGCTTTCTTT
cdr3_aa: CASTMTWEMNTEAFF

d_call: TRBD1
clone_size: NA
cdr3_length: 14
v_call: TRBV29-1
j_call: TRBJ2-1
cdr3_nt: TGCAGCGTTATCACAGGGGGCGGGTGGAATGAGCAGTTCTTC
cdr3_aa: CSVITGGGWNEQFF

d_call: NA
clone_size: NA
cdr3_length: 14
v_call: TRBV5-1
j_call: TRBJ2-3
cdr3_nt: TGCGCCAGCAGCTTGGGGAGCTACACAGATACGCAGTATTTT
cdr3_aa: CASSLGSYTDTQYF

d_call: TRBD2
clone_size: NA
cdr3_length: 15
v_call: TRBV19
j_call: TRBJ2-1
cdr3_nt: TGTGCCAGTAGTATAATGGCGGGAGATCTAGGTGAGCAGTTCTTC
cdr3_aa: CASSIMAGDLGEQFF

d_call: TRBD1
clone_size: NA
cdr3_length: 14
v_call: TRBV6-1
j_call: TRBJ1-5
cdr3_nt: TGTGCCGCCGAACAGGGGTATAGCAATCAGCCCCAGCATTTT
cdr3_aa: CAAEQGYSNQPQHF

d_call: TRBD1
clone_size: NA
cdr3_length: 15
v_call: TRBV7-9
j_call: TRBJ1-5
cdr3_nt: TGTGCCAGCAGCTTCGCCGGGACAGGGAATCAGCCCCAGCATTTT
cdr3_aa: CASSFAGTGNQPQHF

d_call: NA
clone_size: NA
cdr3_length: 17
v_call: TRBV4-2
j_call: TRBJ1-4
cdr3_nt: TGTGCCAGCAGCCAAGAAGCGAGAATGACAACTAATGAAAAACTGTTTTTT
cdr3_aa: CASSQEARMTTNEKLFF

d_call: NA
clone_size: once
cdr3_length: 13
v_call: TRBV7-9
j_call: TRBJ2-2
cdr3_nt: TGTGCCAGCAGCCCCGGCGGGAAAGGGGAGCTGTTTTTT
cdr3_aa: CASSPGGKGELFF

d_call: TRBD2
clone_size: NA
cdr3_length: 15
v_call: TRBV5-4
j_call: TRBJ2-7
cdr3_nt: TGTGCCAGCAGCTCACCACTAGCGGGGACCTACGAGCAGTACTTC
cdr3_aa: CASSSPLAGTYEQYF

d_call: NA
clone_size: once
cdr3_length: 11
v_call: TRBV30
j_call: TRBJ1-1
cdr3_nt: TGTGCCTGGAGTGGAGGGTACGAGGCTTTCTTT
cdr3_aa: CAWSGGYEAFF

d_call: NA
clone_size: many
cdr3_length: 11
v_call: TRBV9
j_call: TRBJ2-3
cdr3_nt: TGTGCCAGCAGCGTAGGGGATACGCAGTATTTT
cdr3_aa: CASSVGDTQYF

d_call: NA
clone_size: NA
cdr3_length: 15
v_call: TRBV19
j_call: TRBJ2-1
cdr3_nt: TGTGCCAGTAGTATTGAGGACAGATCCTACAATGAGCAGTTCTTC
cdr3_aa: CASSIEDRSYNEQFF

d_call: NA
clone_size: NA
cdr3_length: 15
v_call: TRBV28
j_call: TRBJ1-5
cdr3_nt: TGTGCCAGCAGTTTAGCGCAGGGCCGGAATCAGCCCCAGCATTTT
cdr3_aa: CASSLAQGRNQPQHF

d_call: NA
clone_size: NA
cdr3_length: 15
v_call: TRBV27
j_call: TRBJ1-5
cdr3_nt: TGTGCCAGCAGTCCTTTGAGGGTCCGCAGCCAGCCCCAGCATTTT
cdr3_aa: CASSPLRVRSQPQHF

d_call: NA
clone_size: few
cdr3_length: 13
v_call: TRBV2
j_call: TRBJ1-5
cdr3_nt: TGTGCCAGCAGTGTAGGTCCCAATCAGCCCCAGCATTTT
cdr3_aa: CASSVGPNQPQHF

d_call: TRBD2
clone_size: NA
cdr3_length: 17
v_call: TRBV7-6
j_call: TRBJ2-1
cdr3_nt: TGTGCCAGCAGCACCAGTAGCCTAGCGGGAAGGGGGAATGAGCAGTTCTTC
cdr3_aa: CASSTSSLAGRGNEQFF

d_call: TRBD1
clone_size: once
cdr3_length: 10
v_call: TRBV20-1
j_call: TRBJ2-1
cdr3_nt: TGCAGTGCTTACGACAGGGGTACGTTCTTC
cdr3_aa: CSAYDRGTFF

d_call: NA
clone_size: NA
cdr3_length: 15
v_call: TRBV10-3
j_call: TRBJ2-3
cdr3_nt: TGTGCCATCAGTGTCGGGCCGGCTTCCACAGATACGCAGTATTTT
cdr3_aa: CAISVGPASTDTQYF

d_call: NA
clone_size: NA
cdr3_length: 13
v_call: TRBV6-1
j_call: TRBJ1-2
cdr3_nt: TGTGCCAGCAGTTCCACAGGGCCCTATGGCTACACCTTC
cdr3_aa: CASSSTGPYGYTF

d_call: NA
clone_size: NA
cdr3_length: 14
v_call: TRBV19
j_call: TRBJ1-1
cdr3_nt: TGTGCCAGTAGTAAAAACGGACCGTACACTGAAGCTTTCTTT
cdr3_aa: CASSKNGPYTEAFF

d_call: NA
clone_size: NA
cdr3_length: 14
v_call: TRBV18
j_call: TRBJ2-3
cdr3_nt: TGTGCCAGCTCACCATCTGGACGGACAGATACGCAGTATTTT
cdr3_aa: CASSPSGRTDTQYF

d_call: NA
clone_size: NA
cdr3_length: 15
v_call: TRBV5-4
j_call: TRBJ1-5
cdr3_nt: TGTGCCACCGCTTTGGGTCATCATAGCAATCAGCCCCAGCATTTT
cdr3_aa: CATALGHHSNQPQHF

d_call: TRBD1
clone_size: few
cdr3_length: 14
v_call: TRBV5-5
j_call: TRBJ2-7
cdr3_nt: TGTGCCAGCAGCCCCGTCGACAGGGGGTACGAGCAGTACTTC
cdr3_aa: CASSPVDRGYEQYF

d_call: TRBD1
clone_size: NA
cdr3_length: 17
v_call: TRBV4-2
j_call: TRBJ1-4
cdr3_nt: TGTGCCAGCAGCCAAGGACAGGGACCAGGGGCTAATGAAAAACTGTTTTTT
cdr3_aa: CASSQGQGPGANEKLFF

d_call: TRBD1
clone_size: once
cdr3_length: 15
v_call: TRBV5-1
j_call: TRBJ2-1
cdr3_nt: TGCGCCAGCAAGAAGCAGGACAGGGGGTATAGTGAGCAGTTCTTC
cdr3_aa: CASKKQDRGYSEQFF

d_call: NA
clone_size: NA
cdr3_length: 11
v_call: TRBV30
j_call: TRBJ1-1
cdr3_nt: TGTGCCTGGGGAGGGGAGACTGAAGCTTTCTTT
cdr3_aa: CAWGGETEAFF

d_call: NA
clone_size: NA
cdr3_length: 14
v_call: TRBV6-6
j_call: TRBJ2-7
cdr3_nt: TGTGCCAGCAGCCCAGGGGACTGGGGCTACGAGCAGTACTTC
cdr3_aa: CASSPGDWGYEQYF